Below are 32 T cell receptor beta chains sequenced from a single sample in a study of radiation and T cells in renal cell carcinoma. Time point: baseline pretreatment blood. The treatment here: 15 Gy SBRT to primary tumor, nephrectomy 4 weeks later. TCRdb's table, derived via immunoSEQ multiplex PCR, lists solely in-frame clones and lacks some. Found here are about 150,000 clones, 88% of them singletons; the top ten hold about 4%. This specimen consisted of blood, obtained from a patient whose treatment included radiotherapy and nephrectomy. The receptors were sampled from a woman aged 65 to 85 with renal cell carcinoma.

The genes are TRBV5-4 and TRBJ1-1, with D tentatively TRBD1 (5 bases). The CDR3 runs to 15 residues. The V end was cut by 4 bases, the J end by 1 base, with 14 bases between. Germline V gene lookup returns CDR1 SGHNT and CDR2 YYREEE (reference sequence). The CDR3 coding sequence is TGTGCCAGCAGCCCTGGGCAGGGAGGGAACACTGAAGCTTTCTTT. Translated, it gives CASSPGQGGNTEAFF.

The CDR3 reads CASSGGQGANTEAFF. CDR3 coding DNA: TGTGCCAGCAGCGGCGGACAGGGGGCGAACACTGAAGCTTTCTTT. The V and J genes are TRBV5-5 and TRBJ1-1, with 11 bases aligning to TRBD1. The germline CDR1 and CDR2 sequences are SGHKS and YYEKEE (reference sequence). V shed 4 bases and J 1 base; nucleotides not matched to a gene: 3. The CDR3 is 15 amino acids.

This clone has a single count. CDR3 nucleotides: TGTGCCAGCTCACGCGCGGGGGCGCAAGGAGAGACCCAGTACTTC. It translates to CASSRAGAQGETQYF. The chain couples TRBV18 to TRBJ2-5, with D possibly TRBD2 on 7 matching bases. The CDR3 is made up of 15 amino acids. V was trimmed by 4 bases and J by 4 bases, leaving 16 bases between them. Germline V gene sequence: CDR1 KGHSH, CDR2 LQKENI.

This rearrangement joins TRBV15 to TRBJ1-1, with D maybe TRBD1 (5 bases). Trimming stripped 1 base from V and 4 bases from J, with 10 bases between. CDR3 length: 14 residues. CDR1 is LNHNV and CDR2 is YYDKDF in the germline V gene (reference sequence). CDR3 residues: CATSRGGVGTEAFF. For the CDR3, the DNA is TGTGCCACCAGCAGAGGAGGGGTGGGCACTGAAGCTTTCTTT.

V usage is TRBV30 and J usage is TRBJ1-5; D possibly corresponds to TRBD1 (5 bases). CDR1 GTSNPN and CDR2 SVGIG come from the germline V gene (reference sequence). The CDR3 consists of 16 residues. Trimming removed 0 bases at V and 1 base at J, with 13 bases between. The CDR3 here is CAWSVRRQLSNQPQHF. CDR3 DNA: TGTGCCTGGAGTGTCCGAAGACAGTTGAGCAATCAGCCCCAGCATTTT.

The chain combines TRBV28 with TRBJ2-3, with unresolved D. Germline V gene sequence: CDR1 MDHEN, CDR2 SYDVKM. V was cut by 3 bases and J by 0 bases, with 7 bases left in between. This CDR3 has 14 residues. The CDR3 here is CASSFSDSTDTQYF. The DNA for the CDR3 is TGTGCCAGCAGTTTCTCAGACAGCACAGATACGCAGTATTTT. Based on the CDR3 plus reference TRBV28 and TRBJ2-3, the full variable domain is DVKVTQSSRYLVKRTGEKVFLECVQDMDHENMFWYRQDPGLGLRLIYFSYDVKMKEKGDIPEGYSVSREKKERFSLILESASTNQTSMYLCASSFSDSTDTQYFGPGTRLTVL.

This clone appeared a single time. This chain links TRBV12-5 with TRBJ1-1, with D perhaps TRBD1 (5 bases). Germline-derived CDR1 and CDR2 are LGHNT and FRNRAP. This CDR3 is built from 14 residues. V lost 3 bases, J lost 4 bases, and 12 bases lay in between. The CDR3 region has the DNA TGTGCTAGTGGTTTAGGATCGGGGCCCACTGAAGCTTTCTTT. Translation: CASGLGSGPTEAFF.

V is TRBV4-2 and J is TRBJ2-5; 7 bases line up with TRBD1. Germline loops: CDR1 LGHNA, CDR2 YNFKEQ. V dropped 1 base and J dropped 0; count of bases not matched to a gene: 8. This CDR3 has 17 amino acids. CDR3 coding DNA: TGTGCCAGCAGCCAAGCATACCGGGACAGCCACCAAGAGACCCAGTACTTC. Translating gives CASSQAYRDSHQETQYF.

The chain is built from TRBV19 and TRBJ2-6; 9 bases are a match to TRBD2. With 3 bases clipped from V and 0 bases from J, the junction kept 3 bases outside the gene matches. The CDR3 runs 17 residues. CDR1 LNHDA and CDR2 SQIVND come from the germline V gene (reference sequence). CDR3 residues: CASSIKLAGSGANVLTF. The CDR3 nucleotides read TGTGCCAGTAGTATTAAACTAGCGGGCTCTGGGGCCAACGTCCTGACTTTC.

This clone was picked up a small number of times. The chain links TRBV7-2 to TRBJ1-5; D not certain. The CDR3 totals 15 residues. With 1 base removed from V and 0 bases from J, the gap between germline ends came to 7 bases. Germline CDR1 and CDR2: SGHTA and FQGNSA. CDR3: CASSLVVNSNQPQHF. Here the CDR3 DNA reads TGTGCCAGCAGCTTAGTAGTGAATAGCAATCAGCCCCAGCATTTT.

The chain recombines TRBV6-5 with TRBJ2-7, with D possibly being TRBD1 (6 bases). This CDR3 has 12 amino acids. Trimming removed 4 bases from V and 6 bases from J, with 10 bases in between. CDR1 and CDR2 from the germline V gene are MNHEY and SVGAGI. CDR3 residues: CASSSPRGEQYF. CDR3 bases: TGTGCCAGCAGTTCCCCCAGGGGCGAGCAGTACTTC.

The chain is built from TRBV5-1 and TRBJ2-5; 11 bases agree with TRBD2. The CDR3 loop spans 15 amino acids. V lost 0 bases and J lost 3; bases outside the gene matches: 1. Germline CDR1 and CDR2: SGHRS and YFSETQ. CDR3 in amino acids: CASSLGLAGKETQYF. CDR3 nucleotides: TGCGCCAGCAGCTTGGGACTAGCGGGGAAAGAGACCCAGTACTTC.

The gene calls are TRBV9 and TRBJ1-3; TRBD1 aligns across 10 bases. Unmatched junction bases numbered 7, after V lost 0 bases and J lost 7 bases. The CDR3 has 16 amino acids. Germline V gene sequence: CDR1 SGDLS, CDR2 YYNGEE. The CDR3 bases are TGTGCCAGCAGCGTAGGGCGGGACAGGGGTAGTAACACCATATATTTT. It yields the protein CASSVGRDRGSNTIYF.

The J gene is TRBJ2-1, the V gene TRBV5-1; D perhaps matches TRBD1 (7 bases). This CDR3 is 16 amino acids long. The V gene's germline CDR1 is SGHRS and CDR2 YFSETQ. Trimming cost V 0 bases and J 5 bases, with 15 bases left between them. CDR3 loop: CASSLAIAGQNNEQFF. As DNA, the CDR3 is TGCGCCAGCAGCTTGGCCATTGCGGGACAGAACAATGAGCAGTTCTTC. Supplemented by reference TRBV5-1 and TRBJ2-1, the full variable domain reads KAGVTQTPRYLIKTRGQQVTLSCSPISGHRSVSWYQQTPGQGLQFLFEYFSETQRNKGNFPGRFSGRQFSNSRSEMNVSTLELGDSALYLCASSLAIAGQNNEQFFGPGTRLTVL.

CDR3 nucleotides: TGTGCCAGCAGGACTACAGGGTCCTACGAGCAGTACTTC. Translating gives CASRTTGSYEQYF. The chain uses TRBV28 and TRBJ2-7; maybe TRBD1 (6 bases). The V end was cut by 6 bases, the J end by 1 base, with 10 bases between. This CDR3 contains 13 residues. Germline V lookup: CDR1 MDHEN, CDR2 SYDVKM.

V usage is TRBV7-8 and J usage is TRBJ1-5, with D possibly being TRBD1 (5 bases). The V end lost 8 bases, the J end lost 3 bases, and 20 bases lay between the germline ends. Germline assignment: CDR1 SGHVS and CDR2 FQNEAQ. The CDR3 covers 16 residues. CDR3 region: CASSLSLWTPNQPQHF. In DNA form, the CDR3 reads TGTGCCAGCTCTCTTAGTTTATGGACACCCAATCAGCCCCAGCATTTT.

The rearrangement joins TRBV6-5 to TRBJ2-3; 10 bases line up with TRBD2. The ends lost 6 bases at V and 2 bases at J; junction bases unmatched: 5. Looked up from germline, CDR1 is MNHEY and CDR2 is SVGAGI. The CDR3 contains 15 residues. The CDR3 loop reads CASSPLAGATDTQYF. The CDR3 region has the DNA TGTGCCAGCAGCCCTCTAGCGGGGGCCACAGATACGCAGTATTTT.

The rearrangement links TRBV5-4 to TRBJ2-4; unclear D gene. With 10 bases removed from V and 8 bases from J, the gap between germline ends came to 13 bases. The germline gives CDR1 SGHNT, CDR2 YYREEE (reference sequence). The CDR3 totals 11 residues. CDR3 protein: CAGLTKDIQYF. The CDR3 DNA reads as TGTGCCGGGCTAACAAAAGACATTCAGTACTTC.

The rearrangement links TRBV15 to TRBJ2-5, with D possibly matching TRBD2 (5 bases). The germline V gene encodes CDR1 LNHNV and CDR2 YYDKDF (reference sequence). Between the trimmed V and J ends, which lost 0 bases and 1 base, there was a span of 9 bases. The CDR3 totals 15 residues. CDR3 sequence (DNA): TGTGCCACCAGCAGAGATTTAGGACTCCAAGAGACCCAGTACTTC. Translation gives CATSRDLGLQETQYF.

The chain links TRBV29-1 to TRBJ2-3; D assignment may be TRBD1 or TRBD2 (5 bases each). This CDR3 has 13 amino acids. Germline loops: CDR1 SQVTM, CDR2 ANQGSEA. V lost 4 bases to trimming and J lost 2 bases, with 10 bases between them. The CDR3 region has the DNA TGCAGCGTTGCGGGACGGTACACAGATACGCAGTATTTT. Its protein product is CSVAGRYTDTQYF.

This rearrangement joins TRBV9 to TRBJ2-7; maybe TRBD2 (5 bases). Trimming stripped 4 bases from V and 1 base from J, with 12 bases between. CDR3 length: 14 residues. CDR1 and CDR2 (germline): SGDLS, YYNGEE. CDR3: CASSPRTGSYEQYF. CDR3 DNA: TGTGCCAGCAGCCCCCGGACGGGGTCCTACGAGCAGTACTTC.

This chain joins TRBV7-8 and TRBJ2-6; tentatively, D is TRBD1 (5 bases). The V gene lost 3 bases and the J gene lost 0 bases, with 15 bases spanning the gap. Germline CDR1 SGHVS, CDR2 FQNEAQ. The CDR3 extends over 18 amino acids. The CDR3 DNA sequence: TGTGCCAGCAGCTTCCAGGGCCTAGGATCCTCTGGGGCCAACGTCCTGACTTTC. It codes for CASSFQGLGSSGANVLTF.

The chain uses TRBV6-1 and TRBJ1-6; D is possibly TRBD1 (5 bases). The V gene lost 1 base and the J gene lost 2 bases, with 18 bases spanning the gap. From germline, CDR1 is MNHNS and CDR2 SASEGT. The CDR3 spans 19 residues. CDR3 region: CASSEVGQGSGAYNSPLHF. The DNA for the CDR3 is TGTGCCAGCAGTGAAGTGGGTCAGGGCAGTGGGGCCTATAATTCACCCCTCCACTTT.

The J gene is TRBJ2-2, the V gene TRBV7-2; tentatively, D is TRBD2 (6 bases). V gave up 6 bases and J gave up 1 base, with 9 bases separating them. The germline CDR1 and CDR2 sequences are SGHTA and FQGNSA. The CDR3 totals 14 residues. The CDR3 DNA is TGTGCCAGCAGAACGGGAGAGAACACCGGGGAGCTGTTTTTT. Its translation is CASRTGENTGELFF. Drawing the rest from reference TRBV7-2 and TRBJ2-2, the complete variable domain is GAGVSQSPSNKVTEKGKDVELRCDPISGHTALYWYRQSLGQGLEFLIYFQGNSAPDKSGLPSDRFSAERTGGSVSTLTIQRTQQEDSAVYLCASRTGENTGELFFGEGSRLTVL.

The CDR3 sequence is CASSLFRASGQPQHF. The CDR3 region has the DNA TGTGCCAGCAGCTTGTTTAGAGCTTCCGGGCAGCCCCAGCATTTT. The chain couples TRBV5-4 to TRBJ1-5; no clear D gene. CDR1 SGHNT and CDR2 YYREEE come from the germline V gene (reference sequence). CDR3 length: 15 residues. Deletions cut 1 base from V and 7 bases from J, with 15 bases between. The full variable domain, with the rest looked up from reference TRBV5-4 and TRBJ1-5, is ETGVTQSPTHLIKTRGQQVTLRCSSQSGHNTVSWYQQALGQGPQFIFQYYREEENGRGNFPPRFSGLQFPNYSSELNVNALELDDSALYLCASSLFRASGQPQHFGDGTRLSIL.

The CDR3 region is CAWTSGGITIYNEQFF. The DNA for the CDR3 is TGTGCCTGGACCTCCGGGGGCATTACTATTTACAATGAGCAGTTCTTC. The gene calls are TRBV30 and TRBJ2-1; D is tentatively TRBD1 or TRBD2 (6 bases each). Per the germline V gene, CDR1 is GTSNPN and CDR2 is SVGIG (reference sequence). This CDR3 contains 16 residues. Trimming took off 4 bases at V and 4 bases at J, with 20 bases between the two ends.

This clone was observed once. The chain uses TRBV4-2 and TRBJ2-7; D tentatively reads TRBD1 or TRBD2 (5 bases each). The CDR3 totals 15 residues. Trimming took 5 bases from V and 2 from J, leaving 16 bases between them. Germline CDR1 reads LGHNA; CDR2 reads YNFKEQ. CDR3: CASSYHHQGAYEQYF. The CDR3 DNA reads as TGTGCCAGCAGCTACCACCATCAGGGAGCCTACGAGCAGTACTTC.

This chain uses TRBV28 with TRBJ1-2; tentative D call: TRBD1 (5 bases). V was shortened by 6 bases and J by 4 bases, with 15 bases between the two germline ends. The CDR3 has 14 amino acids. Per the germline V gene, CDR1 is MDHEN and CDR2 is SYDVKM. CDR3 sequence (DNA): TGTGCCAGCAGCGTACAGGCTCCTCCCTATGGCTACACCTTC. Its protein product is CASSVQAPPYGYTF.

The chain employs TRBV5-6 and TRBJ1-5; the match to TRBD1 covers 8 bases. V gave up 0 bases and J gave up 2 bases; unmatched junction bases: 4. Germline assignment: CDR1 SGHDT and CDR2 YYEEEE. This CDR3 is 16 amino acids long. The CDR3 nucleotides read TGTGCCAGCAGCTTGGGACAGGGGATGGGCAATCAGCCCCAGCATTTT. Its protein is CASSLGQGMGNQPQHF.

V is TRBV27 and J is TRBJ2-5; possible D gene TRBD1, 7 bases. Trimming took off 4 bases at V and 5 bases at J, with 14 bases between the two ends. The CDR3 is 14 amino acids. Germline CDR1 and CDR2: MNHEY and SMNVEV (reference sequence). The CDR3 reads CASSYGGGGETQYF. CDR3 coding DNA: TGTGCCAGCAGTTACGGAGGGGGCGGGGAGACCCAGTACTTC.

The V call is TRBV4-1, the J call TRBJ2-1; D possibly corresponds to TRBD2 (5 bases). Germline values: CDR1 MGHRA, CDR2 YSYEKL. This CDR3 spans 18 amino acids. V lost 3 bases, J lost 4 bases, and 22 bases lay in between. CDR3: CASSHILSGSFPYNEQFF. The DNA for the CDR3 is TGCGCCAGCAGCCATATCTTAAGCGGATCTTTCCCTTACAATGAGCAGTTCTTC.

This clone was detected once. The rearrangement uses TRBV18 and TRBJ1-2, with D possibly matching TRBD1 (6 bases). CDR3 length: 16 amino acids. CDR1 and CDR2 (germline): KGHSH, LQKENI. The ends were cut back, 8 bases at V and 4 bases at J, with 23 bases in the middle. CDR3 sequence: CASTQTEGEGSYGYTF. Written as DNA, the CDR3 is TGTGCCAGCACCCAAACCGAGGGGGAAGGGAGCTATGGCTACACCTTC.